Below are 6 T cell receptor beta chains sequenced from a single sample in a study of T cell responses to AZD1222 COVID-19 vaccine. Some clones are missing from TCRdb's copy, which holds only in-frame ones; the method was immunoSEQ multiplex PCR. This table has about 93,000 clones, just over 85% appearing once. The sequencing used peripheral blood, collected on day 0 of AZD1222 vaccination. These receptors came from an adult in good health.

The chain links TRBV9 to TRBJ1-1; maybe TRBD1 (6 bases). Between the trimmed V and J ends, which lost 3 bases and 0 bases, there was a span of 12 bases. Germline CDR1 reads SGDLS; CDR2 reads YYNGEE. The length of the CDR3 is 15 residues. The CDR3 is CASSEGGQLNTEAFF. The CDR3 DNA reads TGTGCCAGCAGCGAGGGGGGACAATTGAACACTGAAGCTTTCTTT.

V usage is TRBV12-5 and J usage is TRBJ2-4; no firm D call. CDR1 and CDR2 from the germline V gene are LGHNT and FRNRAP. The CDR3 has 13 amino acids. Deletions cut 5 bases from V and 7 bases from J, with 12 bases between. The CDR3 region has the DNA TGTGCTAGTGGTAGACCCCCCATGAACATTCAGTACTTC. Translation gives CASGRPPMNIQYF.

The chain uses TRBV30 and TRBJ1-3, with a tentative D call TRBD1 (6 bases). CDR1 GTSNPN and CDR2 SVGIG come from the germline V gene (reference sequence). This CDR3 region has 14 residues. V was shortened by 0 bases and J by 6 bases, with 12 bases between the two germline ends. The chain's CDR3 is CAWSVQGGENTIYF. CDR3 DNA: TGTGCCTGGAGTGTACAAGGGGGGGAAAACACCATATATTTT. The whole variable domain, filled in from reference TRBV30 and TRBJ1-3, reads SQTIHQWPATLVQPVGSPLSLECTVEGTSNPNLYWYRQAAGRGLQLLFYSVGIGQISSEVPQNLSASRPQDRQFILSSKKLLLSDSGFYLCAWSVQGGENTIYFGEGSWLTVV.

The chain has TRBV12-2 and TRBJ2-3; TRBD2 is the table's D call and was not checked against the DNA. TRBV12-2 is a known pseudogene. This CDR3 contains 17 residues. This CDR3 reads CASRIPSAGTSTDTQYF. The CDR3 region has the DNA TGTGCAAGTCGCATACCCTCGGCAGGGACTAGCACAGATACGCAGTATTTT.

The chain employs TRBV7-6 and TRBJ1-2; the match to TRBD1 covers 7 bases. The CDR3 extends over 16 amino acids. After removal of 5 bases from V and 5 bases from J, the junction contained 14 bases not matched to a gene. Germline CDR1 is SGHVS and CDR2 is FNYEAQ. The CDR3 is CASSPRQGTNSYGYTF. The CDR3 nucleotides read TGTGCCAGCAGCCCCCGACAGGGTACGAACTCTTATGGCTACACCTTC.

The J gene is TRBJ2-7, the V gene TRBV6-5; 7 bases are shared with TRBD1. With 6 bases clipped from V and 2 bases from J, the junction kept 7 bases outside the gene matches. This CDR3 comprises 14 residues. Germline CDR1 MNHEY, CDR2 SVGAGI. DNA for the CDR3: TGTGCCAGCAGCCAAGGACAGGTAACCTACGAGCAGTACTTC. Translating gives CASSQGQVTYEQYF.